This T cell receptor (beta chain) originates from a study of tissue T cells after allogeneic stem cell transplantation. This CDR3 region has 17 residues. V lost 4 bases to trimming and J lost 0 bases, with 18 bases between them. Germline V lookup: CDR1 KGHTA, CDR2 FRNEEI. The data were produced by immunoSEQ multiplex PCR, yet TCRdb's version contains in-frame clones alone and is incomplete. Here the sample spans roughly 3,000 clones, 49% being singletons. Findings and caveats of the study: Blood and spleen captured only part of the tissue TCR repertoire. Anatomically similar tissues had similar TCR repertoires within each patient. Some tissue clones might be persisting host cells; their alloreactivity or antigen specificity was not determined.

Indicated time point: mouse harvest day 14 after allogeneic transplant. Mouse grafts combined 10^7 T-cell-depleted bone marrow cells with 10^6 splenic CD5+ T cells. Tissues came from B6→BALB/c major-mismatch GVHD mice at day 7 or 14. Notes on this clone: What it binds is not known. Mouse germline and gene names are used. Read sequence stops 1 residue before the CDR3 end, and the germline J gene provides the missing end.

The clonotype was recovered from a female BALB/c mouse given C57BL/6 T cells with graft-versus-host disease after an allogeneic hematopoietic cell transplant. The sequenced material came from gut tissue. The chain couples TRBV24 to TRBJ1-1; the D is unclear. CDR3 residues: CASSPSAEGGTNTEVFF. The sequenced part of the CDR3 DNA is TGTGCCAGCAGTCCTTCGGCGGAGGGAGGTACAAACACAGAAGTCTTC.